This entry lists 5 T cell receptor beta chains sequenced from one sample in a study of blood T cell repertoires in COVID-19. Data came from immunoSEQ multiplex PCR; TCRdb stores just in-frame clones and leaves some out. This table has around 280,000 clones, 87% appearing once. Sequenced input: PBMCs or T cells enriched from blood (not recorded which). Receptors were obtained from a woman in her forties who had recovered from COVID-19.

This chain uses TRBV9 with TRBJ2-3, with TRBD2 identical over 7 bases. CDR1 is SGDLS and CDR2 is YYNGEE in the germline V gene. The CDR3 sequence is 15 residues long. Losses at the gene ends were 0 bases for V and 7 bases for J; bases not matched to a gene: 8. CDR3 loop: CASSVGMRETYTQYF. CDR3 DNA: TGTGCCAGCAGCGTAGGAATGCGGGAGACGTATACGCAGTATTTT.

This clone was seen a single time. The chain joins TRBV28 to TRBJ1-5; D is undetermined. V shed 4 bases and J shed 1 base, with 5 bases lying between them. Germline assignment: CDR1 MDHEN and CDR2 SYDVKM. This CDR3 is 13 amino acids long. CDR3 sequence reads: CASSSISNQPQHF. DNA for the CDR3: TGTGCCAGCAGTTCAATCAGCAATCAGCCCCAGCATTTT.

This clone has a single count. The chain couples TRBV6-5 to TRBJ2-7; weak D call: TRBD1 (6 bases). This CDR3 region has 15 residues. Germline CDR1 reads MNHEY; CDR2 reads SVGAGI. The V gene lost 2 bases and the J gene lost 1 base, with 12 bases spanning the gap. CDR3 region: CASSYGTQGSYEQYF. Written as DNA, the CDR3 is TGTGCCAGCAGTTACGGGACCCAGGGGTCCTACGAGCAGTACTTC.

The chain joins TRBV11-3 to TRBJ2-1; 9 positions match TRBD1. The V and J ends lost 1 base and 8 bases, in that order; junction bases with no gene match: 6. In germline, CDR1 is SGHNT, CDR2 YENEEA. The CDR3 runs to 15 residues. The CDR3 DNA is TGTGCCAGCAGCTTAGCCGGGACAGGGAGCGATGAGCAGTTCTTC. Translation gives CASSLAGTGSDEQFF.

This sequence joins TRBV2 and TRBJ2-1; maybe TRBD1 (6 bases). From germline, CDR1 is SNHLY and CDR2 FYNNEI. The CDR3 has 11 residues. V dropped 8 bases and J dropped 9 bases, with 11 bases sitting between them. CDR3 sequence reads: CASLLGGEQFF. The CDR3, as DNA: TGTGCCAGCCTGCTAGGGGGTGAGCAGTTCTTC. Filled out from reference TRBV2 and TRBJ2-1, the complete variable domain reads EPEVTQTPSHQVTQMGQEVILRCVPISNHLYFYWYRQILGQKVEFLVSFYNNEISEKSEIFDDQFSVERPDGSNFTLKIRSTKLEDSAMYFCASLLGGEQFFGPGTRLTVL.